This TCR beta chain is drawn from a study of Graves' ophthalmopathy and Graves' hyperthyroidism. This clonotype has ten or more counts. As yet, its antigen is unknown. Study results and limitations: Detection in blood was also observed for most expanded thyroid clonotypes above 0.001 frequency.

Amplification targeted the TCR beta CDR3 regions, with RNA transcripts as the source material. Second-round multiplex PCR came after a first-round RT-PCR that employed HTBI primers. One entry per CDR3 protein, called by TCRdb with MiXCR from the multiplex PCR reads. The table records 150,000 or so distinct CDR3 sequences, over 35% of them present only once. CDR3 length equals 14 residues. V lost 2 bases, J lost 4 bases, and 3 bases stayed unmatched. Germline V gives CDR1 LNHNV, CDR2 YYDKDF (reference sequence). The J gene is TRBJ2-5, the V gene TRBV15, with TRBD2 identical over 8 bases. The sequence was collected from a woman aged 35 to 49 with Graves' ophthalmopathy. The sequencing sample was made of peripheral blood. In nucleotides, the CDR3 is TGTGCCACCAGCAGAACGCTAGCGGGAGAGACCCAGTACTTC. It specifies CATSRTLAGETQYF. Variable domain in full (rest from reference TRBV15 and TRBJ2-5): DAMVIQNPRYQVTQFGKPVTLSCSQTLNHNVMYWYQQKSSQAPKLLFHYYDKDFNNEADTPDNFQSRRPNTSFCFLDIRSPGLGDTAMYLCATSRTLAGETQYFGPGTRLLVL.